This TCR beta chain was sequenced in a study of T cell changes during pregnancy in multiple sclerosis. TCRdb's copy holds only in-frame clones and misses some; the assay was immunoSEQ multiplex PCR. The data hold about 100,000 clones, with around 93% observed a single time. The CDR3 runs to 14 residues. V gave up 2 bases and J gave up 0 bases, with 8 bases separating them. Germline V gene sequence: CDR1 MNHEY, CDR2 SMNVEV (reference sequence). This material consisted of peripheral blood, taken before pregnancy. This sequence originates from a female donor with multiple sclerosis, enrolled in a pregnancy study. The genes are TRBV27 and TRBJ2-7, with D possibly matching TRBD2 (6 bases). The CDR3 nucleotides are TGTGCCAGCAGTTTAGCGGGACTCTCCTACGAGCAGTACTTC. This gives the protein CASSLAGLSYEQYF.